This TCR beta chain was recovered during a study of T-cell reconstitution after alpha-beta-depleted transplantation in children. Molecular barcoding with unique molecular identifiers was used for the TCRbeta library. TCRdb reprocessed the PCR reads via MiXCR and lists one record per CDR3 protein. The profile shows hundreds of thousands of distinct CDR3 sequences, 13% of them singletons. Notes on the study in general: Most T-cell counts and diversity one year after the transplant came from T cells that were newly produced. By about two months after transplant, alpha-beta T cells reportedly arose from several hundred graft clones that had expanded. The high TCRbeta diversity at day 60 in some patients came from surviving recipient T cells and thymic progenitors.

In this sample, this clonotype turned up a few times. Its antigen is currently unknown. This CDR3 has 14 amino acids. Per germline, CDR1 MDHEN and CDR2 SYDVKM. Trimming at V came to 7 bases and at J to 0 bases, leaving 6 bases not matched to a gene. Source: PBMCs, mostly from graft donor cells, taken 360 days after TCRalphabeta/CD19-depleted stem cell transplant. The clonotype originates from a male patient younger than 18 who had a stem cell transplant for acute myeloid leukemia, so the T cells may come from the graft donor. The rearrangement joins TRBV28 to TRBJ2-7; TRBD1 matches at 7 bases. The CDR3 sequence: CASIDRVLSYEQYF. The CDR3 coding sequence is TGTGCCAGCATAGACAGGGTACTCTCCTACGAGCAGTACTTC.